The 19 T cell receptor beta chains below all came from one sample that was sequenced in a study of blood T cell repertoires in COVID-19. Repertoires were generated with immunoSEQ multiplex PCR, while TCRdb's copy carries only in-frame clones and drops some. The table lists under 250,000 clones, around 80% of them singletons. Sequences were obtained from PBMCs or T cells enriched from blood (not recorded which). These TCRs come from a man aged 60-69 years who had recovered from COVID-19.

V gene TRBV2 combines with J gene TRBJ1-3; tentative D call: TRBD1 (5 bases). The germline V gene has CDR1 SNHLY and CDR2 FYNNEI. The CDR3 covers 15 residues. Trimming cost V 5 bases and J 2 bases, with 13 bases left between them. CDR3 nucleotides: TGTGCCAGCAGTACCGGGGGAGGGGCTGGAAACACCATATATTTT. It is translated as CASSTGGGAGNTIYF.

The chain couples TRBV21-1 to TRBJ2-1; the table gives TRBD2 as D, unverified against the DNA. TRBV21-1 is annotated as a pseudogene. The CDR3 consists of 15 residues. CDR3 nucleotides: TGTGCCAGCAGCAAAGGGAGGGCAGTTTACAATGAGCAGTTCTTC. This encodes CASSKGRAVYNEQFF.

This chain uses TRBV19 with TRBJ1-6, with D possibly matching TRBD1 (5 bases). The CDR3 consists of 14 residues. Germline V lookup: CDR1 LNHDA, CDR2 SQIVND (reference sequence). Trimming stripped 3 bases from V and 8 bases from J, with 11 bases between. CDR3 nucleotides: TGTGCCAGTAGTATGTCGCAGGGTGATTCACCCCTCCACTTT. It codes for CASSMSQGDSPLHF. Variable domain in full (rest from reference TRBV19 and TRBJ1-6): DGGITQSPKYLFRKEGQNVTLSCEQNLNHDAMYWYRQDPGQGLRLIYYSQIVNDFQKGDIAEGYSVSREKKESFPLTVTSAQKNPTAFYLCASSMSQGDSPLHFGNGTRLTVT.

This clone was seen a single time. V and J are TRBV5-6 and TRBJ1-2, with no clear D. CDR1 and CDR2 (germline): SGHDT, YYEEEE. Trimming took 6 bases from V and 7 from J, leaving 13 bases between them. CDR3 length: 12 residues. DNA of the CDR3: TGTGCCAGCAACGCGGACTGGGGTGGCTACACCTTC. Translating gives CASNADWGGYTF.

The chain combines TRBV5-5 with TRBJ1-1; 9 positions match TRBD1. The CDR3 loop spans 14 amino acids. Germline V gives CDR1 SGHKS, CDR2 YYEKEE (reference sequence). J was trimmed by 1 base and V by 2 bases; bases with no gene match: 0. Here the CDR3 reads CASSLQGANTEAFF. The CDR3 nucleotides read TGTGCCAGCAGCTTACAGGGGGCGAACACTGAAGCTTTCTTT. Variable domain in full (rest from reference TRBV5-5 and TRBJ1-1): DAGVTQSPTHLIKTRGQQVTLRCSPISGHKSVSWYQQVLGQGPQFIFQYYEKEERGRGNFPDRFSARQFPNYSSELNVNALLLGDSALYLCASSLQGANTEAFFGQGTRLTVV.

The chain employs TRBV7-3 and TRBJ2-2; 7 bases align to TRBD1. The V gene's germline CDR1 is SGHTA and CDR2 FQGTGA. Trimming took 5 bases from V and 4 from J; bases not matched to a gene: 7. The CDR3 totals 15 residues. CDR3 residues: CASSIKGAGTGELFF. CDR3 DNA: TGTGCCAGCAGCATCAAGGGGGCGGGCACCGGGGAGCTGTTTTTT.

V is TRBV6-1 and J is TRBJ2-7, with D unclear. CDR1 is MNHNS and CDR2 is SASEGT in the germline V gene. Trimming removed 1 base from V and 3 bases from J, with 7 bases in between. This CDR3 spans 13 amino acids. CDR3 coding DNA: TGTGCCAGCAGTGAAGGGCCATTCTACGAGCAGTACTTC. Its translation: CASSEGPFYEQYF.

This clone was seen once. This chain connects TRBV11-2 to TRBJ2-3, with 14 bases lining up with TRBD2. Germline CDR1 and CDR2: SGHAT and FQNNGV. This CDR3 is 16 amino acids long. V shed 3 bases, J shed 6 bases, and the junction held 5 bases outside the gene matches. CDR3 sequence: CASSLTSGGARDTQYF. CDR3 nucleotides: TGTGCCAGCAGCTTGACTAGCGGGGGGGCTCGGGATACGCAGTATTTT.

This rearrangement joins TRBV21-1 to TRBJ1-6. TRBV21-1 is described as a pseudogene. CDR3 length equals 16 residues. CDR3 residues: CASSKGEGRLVSPLHF. CDR3 sequence (DNA): TGTGCCAGCAGCAAAGGGGAGGGACGGCTCGTTTCACCCCTCCACTTT.

This clone was seen ten or more times. The chain employs TRBV4-2 and TRBJ1-6; D not certain. In germline, CDR1 is LGHNA, CDR2 YNFKEQ. This CDR3 region has 17 residues. V lost 4 bases to trimming and J lost 0 bases, with 13 bases between them. The CDR3 sequence: CASSLEKESSYNSPLHF. The CDR3 DNA sequence: TGTGCCAGCAGCCTCGAGAAGGAGAGCTCCTATAATTCACCCCTCCACTTT.

The CDR3 DNA is TGTGCCAGCAGCGCCGCAGGGGGCACCCTTGGCTACACCTTC. Translation: CASSAAGGTLGYTF. The chain uses TRBV7-9 and TRBJ1-2; TRBD1 aligns across 8 bases. The ends lost 5 bases at V and 7 bases at J; junction bases unmatched: 9. The CDR3 spans 14 residues. Per the germline V gene, CDR1 is SEHNR and CDR2 is FQNEAQ (reference sequence).

V and J are TRBV5-1 and TRBJ1-1, with 8 bases matching TRBD1. Trimming removed 4 bases from V and 1 base from J; junction bases left unmatched: 12. CDR3 size: 17 residues. CDR1 is SGHRS, CDR2 YFSETQ, per germline. The CDR3 DNA is TGCGCCAGCAGCCACGACAGGGGAGGCGGCGCGAACACTGAAGCTTTCTTT. It codes for CASSHDRGGGANTEAFF.

This sequence joins TRBV19 and TRBJ2-2; D remains unclear. V was shortened by 1 base and J by 3 bases, with 6 bases between the two germline ends. Germline-derived CDR1 and CDR2 are LNHDA and SQIVND (reference sequence). This CDR3 has 14 amino acids. CDR3 DNA sequence: TGTGCCAGTAGTATAGGGCTAGACACCGGGGAGCTGTTTTTT. It is translated as CASSIGLDTGELFF.

The chain couples TRBV4-3 to TRBJ1-2; perhaps TRBD1 as D (6 bases). V was trimmed by 4 bases and J by 7 bases, leaving 22 bases between them. Germline V gene lookup returns CDR1 LGHNA and CDR2 YSLEER. The CDR3 length is 16 residues. The CDR3 DNA is TGCGCCAGCAGCCTGAATAGGGATTACAGGGAAAGTGGCTACACCTTC. This gives the protein CASSLNRDYRESGYTF.

The table lists this clone with a few counts. The V call is TRBV7-8, the J call TRBJ2-3, with 10 bases that match TRBD2. Trimming removed 4 bases from V and 2 bases from J; junction bases left unmatched: 6. Germline CDR1 is SGHVS and CDR2 is FQNEAQ. The CDR3 is 16 residues long. The CDR3 here is CASSSLAGAITDTQYF. DNA of the CDR3: TGTGCCAGCAGCTCGCTAGCGGGGGCGATCACAGATACGCAGTATTTT.

DNA of the CDR3: TGCAGCGTGGAACACCTTGACAGGGTTAGGGAGACCCAGTACTTC. Its translation: CSVEHLDRVRETQYF. The rearrangement uses TRBV29-1 and TRBJ2-5, with 7 bases aligning to TRBD1. The CDR3 consists of 15 residues. V gave up 6 bases and J gave up 5 bases; unmatched junction bases: 15. Per the germline V gene, CDR1 is SQVTM and CDR2 is ANQGSEA.

As regards this clone: The junction does not match germline at one end; this may be a read error. V usage is TRBV9 and J usage is TRBJ2-2, with 8 bases lining up with TRBD1. Per germline, CDR1 SGDLS and CDR2 YYNGEE. The CDR3 length is 14 residues. CDR3 nucleotide sequence: TGTGCCCGCAGGGGGCGGGGGAACACCGGGGAGCTGTTTTTT. Encoded protein: CARRGRGNTGELFF.

The chain carries TRBV9 and TRBJ2-3; the D is unclear. V lost 3 bases and J lost 6, with 11 bases in between. This CDR3 spans 13 amino acids. The germline V gene has CDR1 SGDLS and CDR2 YYNGEE. The CDR3 DNA sequence: TGTGCCAGCAGCGGATCTGCCAGGGATACGCAGTATTTT. Translation: CASSGSARDTQYF. Full variable domain (missing parts from reference TRBV9 and TRBJ2-3): DSGVTQTPKHLITATGQRVTLRCSPRSGDLSVYWYQQSLDQGLQFLIQYYNGEERAKGNILERFSAQQFPDLHSELNLSSLELGDSALYFCASSGSARDTQYFGPGTRLTVL.

This clone showed up just once. In DNA form, the CDR3 reads TGTGCCAGCAGCTTCCTTGCGAGGGAGGGCCATGAGCAGTTCTTC. Translation: CASSFLAREGHEQFF. The V gene is TRBV11-2, the J gene TRBJ2-1; 7 nucleotides match TRBD2. V dropped 3 bases and J dropped 8; count of bases not matched to a gene: 10. Germline CDR1 reads SGHAT; CDR2 reads FQNNGV. This CDR3 spans 15 amino acids. The variable domain in full, completed from reference TRBV11-2 and TRBJ2-1, reads EAGVAQSPRYKIIEKRQSVAFWCNPISGHATLYWYQQILGQGPKLLIQFQNNGVVDDSQLPKDRFSAERLKGVDSTLKIQPAKLEDSAVYLCASSFLAREGHEQFFGPGTRLTVL.